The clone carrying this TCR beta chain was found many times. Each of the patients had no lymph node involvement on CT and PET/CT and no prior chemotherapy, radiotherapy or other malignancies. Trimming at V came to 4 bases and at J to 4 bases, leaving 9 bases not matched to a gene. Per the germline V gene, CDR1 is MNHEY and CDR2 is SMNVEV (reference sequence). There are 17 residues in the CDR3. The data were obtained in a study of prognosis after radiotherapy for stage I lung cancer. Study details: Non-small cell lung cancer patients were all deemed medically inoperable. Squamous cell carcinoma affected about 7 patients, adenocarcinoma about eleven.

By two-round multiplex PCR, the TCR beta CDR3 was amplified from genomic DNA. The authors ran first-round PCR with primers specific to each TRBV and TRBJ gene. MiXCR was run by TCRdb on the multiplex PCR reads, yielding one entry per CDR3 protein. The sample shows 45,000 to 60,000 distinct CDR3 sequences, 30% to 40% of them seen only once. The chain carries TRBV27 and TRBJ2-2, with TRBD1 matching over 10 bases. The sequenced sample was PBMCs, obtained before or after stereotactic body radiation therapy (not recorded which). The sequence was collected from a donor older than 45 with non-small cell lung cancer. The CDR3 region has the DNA TGTGCCAGCAGTTCTCCGACAGGGGGCGGTGTCACCGGGGAGCTGTTTTTT. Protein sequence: CASSSPTGGGVTGELFF.